These 17 T cell receptor beta chains share one sample of origin, sequenced in a study of blood T cell repertoires in COVID-19. The repertoire was sequenced with immunoSEQ multiplex PCR; TCRdb's copy has only in-frame clones and lacks some. The sample has fewer than 450,000 clones, around nine tenths seen once. The specimen sequenced was peripheral blood. These TCRs come from a woman in her 70s with COVID-19, enrolled during active disease.

The chain recombines TRBV18 with TRBJ1-1, with a weak D call TRBD1 (5 bases). CDR1 is KGHSH, CDR2 LQKENI, per germline. Trimming took off 3 bases at V and 0 bases at J, with 17 bases between the two ends. The CDR3 has 17 residues. CDR3 sequence reads: CASSPEGPLILNTEAFF. CDR3 DNA: TGTGCCAGCTCACCGGAGGGGCCCCTGATATTGAACACTGAAGCTTTCTTT.

V is TRBV7-9 and J is TRBJ2-5; D unclear. V lost 1 base, J lost 5 bases, and 17 bases lay in between. The CDR3 is made up of 16 amino acids. Germline values: CDR1 SEHNR, CDR2 FQNEAQ (reference sequence). In DNA, the CDR3 is TGTGCCAGCAGCTTAGATAGTTACCGGCCGGAGGAGACCCAGTACTTC. Protein sequence: CASSLDSYRPEETQYF.

The CDR3 here is CATSDLGARGETQYF. CDR3 sequence (DNA): TGTGCCACCAGTGATTTGGGGGCGCGCGGAGAGACCCAGTACTTC. The V gene is TRBV24-1, the J gene TRBJ2-5; TRBD1 might be the D (5 bases). The germline V gene encodes CDR1 KGHDR and CDR2 SFDVKD. The V end was cut by 0 bases, the J end by 4 bases, with 11 bases between. CDR3 length equals 15 residues.

The V call is TRBV5-1, the J call TRBJ1-2; D remains unclear. Germline V lookup: CDR1 SGHRS, CDR2 YFSETQ. Trimming removed 5 bases at V and 6 bases at J, with 11 bases between. This CDR3 has 12 amino acids. The CDR3 here is CASSFGENGYTF. The CDR3, as DNA: TGCGCCAGCAGTTTCGGGGAGAATGGCTACACCTTC.

V and J are TRBV6-5 and TRBJ1-5, with D possibly being TRBD1 (5 bases). The CDR3 is made up of 15 amino acids. The V gene lost 6 bases and the J gene lost 7 bases, with 19 bases spanning the gap. The germline V gene encodes CDR1 MNHEY and CDR2 SVGAGI. The CDR3 loop reads CASRGKGQGGQPQHF. CDR3 DNA: TGTGCCAGCAGGGGGAAGGGGCAGGGAGGACAGCCCCAGCATTTT.

This chain links TRBV9 with TRBJ1-1, with D unresolved. This CDR3 comprises 15 residues. Trimming removed 3 bases from V and 1 base from J, with 13 bases in between. Germline assignment: CDR1 SGDLS and CDR2 YYNGEE. The CDR3 protein is CASSDPRGGNTEAFF. CDR3 nucleotide sequence: TGTGCCAGCAGCGACCCTCGAGGTGGGAACACTGAAGCTTTCTTT.

This chain connects TRBV24-1 to TRBJ1-1; D is ambiguous. V was trimmed by 9 bases and J by 0 bases, leaving 10 bases between them. There are 13 residues in the CDR3. The germline gives CDR1 KGHDR, CDR2 SFDVKD. The CDR3 region is CATQQNLNTEAFF. Here the CDR3 DNA reads TGTGCCACCCAACAAAACCTGAACACTGAAGCTTTCTTT.

The chain is built from TRBV19 and TRBJ2-7; 7 positions match TRBD1. Germline V CDR1 and CDR2: LNHDA, SQIVND (reference sequence). The V segment lost 7 bases and the J segment 3 bases; nucleotides outside the gene matches: 9. The CDR3 consists of 14 residues. The CDR3 spells CASTPGDRDYEQYF. In DNA, the CDR3 is TGTGCCAGTACCCCAGGGGACAGAGACTACGAGCAGTACTTC.

This clone was counted between two and nine times. The rearrangement uses TRBV3-1 (or the pseudogene TRBV3-2) and TRBJ1-3, with D unresolved. The V gene's germline CDR1 is LGHDT and CDR2 YNNKEL (reference sequence). V gave up 3 bases and J gave up 1 base, with 16 bases separating them. This CDR3 spans 17 amino acids. The CDR3: CASSHWREFKSGNTIYF. CDR3 sequence (DNA): TGTGCCAGCAGCCATTGGCGGGAGTTTAAATCTGGAAACACCATATATTTT.

The CDR3 nucleotides are TGTGCCAGCAGCCAGACAGGGGGGATCATGAACACTGAAGCTTTCTTT. The encoded protein is CASSQTGGIMNTEAFF. The V and J genes are TRBV7-2 and TRBJ1-1; 9 nucleotides line up with TRBD1. The V gene end was trimmed by 5 bases and the J gene end by 0 bases; junction bases not matched to a gene: 7. The CDR3 sequence is 16 residues long. In germline, CDR1 is SGHTA, CDR2 FQGNSA.

The chain couples TRBV30 to TRBJ1-6; 7 positions match TRBD1. The CDR3 spans 15 residues. Unmatched junction bases numbered 9, after V lost 2 bases and J lost 8 bases. CDR1 and CDR2 (germline): GTSNPN, SVGIG (reference sequence). CDR3 nucleotides: TGTGCCTGGAGTCAACAGGGGAGCGGGTATTCACCCCTCCACTTT. Translated: CAWSQQGSGYSPLHF.

The chain combines TRBV12-3 or TRBV12-4 with TRBJ1-2; D is perhaps TRBD1 (6 bases). Deletions cut 5 bases from V and 3 bases from J, with 10 bases between. The CDR3 consists of 13 residues. CDR3 nucleotide sequence: TGTGCCAGCAGTCGGACAGACTACTATGGCTACACCTTC. Translating it yields CASSRTDYYGYTF.

A word on this clone: The same CDR3 also results from other DNA sequences found in this sample. V is TRBV5-1 and J is TRBJ2-2; D is uncertain. Trimming shortened V by 0 bases and J by 8 bases, and 2 bases separated the two germline ends. The CDR3 is made up of 11 amino acids. Germline loops: CDR1 SGHRS, CDR2 YFSETQ. The CDR3, as DNA: TGCGCCAGCAGCTTGGCTGGGGAGCTGTTTTTT. This codes for CASSLAGELFF.

This chain connects TRBV10-2 to TRBJ1-5; possible D gene TRBD1, 5 bases. V lost 2 bases to trimming and J lost 6 bases, with 17 bases between them. The CDR3 loop spans 16 amino acids. Germline V gene data show CDR1 as WSHSY and CDR2 as SAAADI. CDR3 sequence (DNA): TGCGCCAGCAGTGAGGCGGAGGGGATCAGAGGTCAGCCCCAGCATTTT. Protein: CASSEAEGIRGQPQHF.

V is TRBV5-1 and J is TRBJ2-2; D gene uncertain. Per the germline V gene, CDR1 is SGHRS and CDR2 is YFSETQ. This CDR3 spans 14 amino acids. The V gene lost 0 bases and the J gene lost 3 bases, with 6 bases spanning the gap. CDR3 coding DNA: TGCGCCAGCAGCTTGGAACTCGACACCGGGGAGCTGTTTTTT. Protein sequence: CASSLELDTGELFF.

This clone has just one count. The chain carries TRBV5-1 and TRBJ1-2, with unresolved D. The ends were cut back, 7 bases at V and 7 bases at J, with 17 bases in the middle. Germline-derived CDR1 and CDR2 are SGHRS and YFSETQ. The CDR3 is 13 residues long. Here the CDR3 DNA reads TGCGCCAGCGGTGTACAAGTCGCTGGTGGCTACACCTTC. This codes for CASGVQVAGGYTF. Looking up the rest from reference TRBV5-1 and TRBJ1-2 gives the full variable domain: KAGVTQTPRYLIKTRGQQVTLSCSPISGHRSVSWYQQTPGQGLQFLFEYFSETQRNKGNFPGRFSGRQFSNSRSEMNVSTLELGDSALYLCASGVQVAGGYTFGSGTRLTVV.

J is TRBJ1-1 and V is TRBV7-2, with TRBD1 matching over 8 bases. J lost 1 base, V lost 7 bases, and 8 bases had no gene match. Germline V gives CDR1 SGHTA, CDR2 FQGNSA. The CDR3 covers 15 residues. The CDR3 sequence is CASNLIGQGNTEAFF. For the CDR3, the DNA is TGTGCCAGCAACCTTATAGGACAGGGGAACACTGAAGCTTTCTTT.